Following are 29 T cell receptor beta chains from one sample sequenced in a study of CD8 T cells in ankylosing spondylitis. MiXCR, applied by TCRdb to the 5' RACE reads, yields one record per CDR3 protein. The table shows roughly 60,000 distinct CDR3 sequences, with about 6% occurring only once. Source material: synovial fluid, either unsorted or a sorted T cell fraction (not recorded which). Receptors were obtained from a male donor with ankylosing spondylitis.

There are many counts of this clonotype. The J gene is TRBJ2-5, the V gene TRBV7-3; 9 positions agree with TRBD1. The CDR3 spans 16 residues. CDR1 and CDR2 from the germline V gene are SGHTA and FQGTGA. After removal of 4 bases from V and 2 bases from J, the junction contained 8 bases not matched to a gene. The CDR3 nucleotides read TGTGCCAGCAGCTCCGGAGGACAGGGGTCGCAAGAGACCCAGTACTTC. This codes for CASSSGGQGSQETQYF.

The chain carries TRBV11-3 and TRBJ1-1; no clear D gene. There are 12 residues in the CDR3. CDR1 and CDR2 from the germline V gene are SGHNT and YENEEA. Trimming took off 5 bases at V and 11 bases at J, with 15 bases between the two ends. CDR3 sequence reads: CASSDLRVEAFF. CDR3 sequence (DNA): TGTGCCAGCAGCGACCTTCGGGTTGAGGCTTTCTTT.

By sample share, this clonotype is medium-sized. The rearrangement links TRBV7-6 to TRBJ2-7; D unclear. CDR1 and CDR2 (germline): SGHVS, FNYEAQ. V shed 0 bases and J shed 3 bases, with 12 bases lying between them. The CDR3 consists of 15 residues. The DNA of the CDR3 is TGTGCCAGCAGCTTAGCGGAACTTCAGGTCTACGAGCAGTACTTC. Its translation is CASSLAELQVYEQYF. Variable domain in full (rest from reference TRBV7-6 and TRBJ2-7): GAGVSQSPRYKVTKRGQDVALRCDPISGHVSLYWYRQALGQGPEFLTYFNYEAQQDKSGLPNDRFSAERPEGSISTLTIQRTEQRDSAMYRCASSLAELQVYEQYFGPGTRLTVT.

Only a few counts were recorded for this clonotype. The CDR3 DNA follows: TGTGCCAGCAGTTACCCCCCGGGGAGCGGGCGGAACACCGGGGAGCTGTTTTTT. It specifies CASSYPPGSGRNTGELFF. The chain couples TRBV6-5 to TRBJ2-2; D possibly corresponds to TRBD2 (6 bases). The CDR3 sequence is 18 residues long. The V end lost 2 bases, the J end lost 1 base, and 17 bases lay between the germline ends. Germline loops: CDR1 MNHEY, CDR2 SVGAGI.

Ten or more counts support this clonotype. The gene calls are TRBV7-9 and TRBJ2-1; 9 bases map to TRBD1. The V gene's germline CDR1 is SEHNR and CDR2 FQNEAQ (reference sequence). With 5 bases clipped from V and 5 bases from J, the junction kept 10 bases outside the gene matches. The CDR3 has 16 amino acids. CDR3 amino acids: CASSTPGQGMDNEQFF. CDR3 DNA sequence: TGTGCCAGCAGCACCCCGGGACAGGGTATGGACAATGAGCAGTTCTTC.

This clonotype has a count of ten or more. This chain links TRBV29-1 with TRBJ1-1; D call uncertain. Germline CDR1 and CDR2: SQVTM and ANQGSEA. V lost 7 bases, J lost 3 bases, and 12 bases lay in between. This CDR3 has 12 amino acids. CDR3 loop: CSAGLVDTEAFF. In nucleotides, the CDR3 is TGCAGCGCGGGGTTGGTGGACACTGAAGCTTTCTTT. The full variable domain, in which reference TRBV29-1 and TRBJ1-1 provide the parts outside the CDR3, is SAVISQKPSRDICQRGTSLTIQCQVDSQVTMMFWYRQQPGQSLTLIATANQGSEATYESGFVIDKFPISRPNLTFSTLTVSNMSPEDSSIYLCSAGLVDTEAFFGQGTRLTVV.

This clonotype was observed a handful of times. The chain combines TRBV6-1 with TRBJ2-3; 7 bases match TRBD2. Per the germline V gene, CDR1 is MNHNS and CDR2 is SASEGT. Trimming at V came to 5 bases and at J to 2 bases, leaving 7 bases not matched to a gene. The CDR3 runs 15 residues. The CDR3 loop is CASSRAGTNTDTQYF. As DNA, the CDR3 is TGTGCCAGCAGTAGAGCCGGGACTAACACAGATACGCAGTATTTT.

The rearrangement uses TRBV7-2 and TRBJ1-2, with TRBD1 as a possible D gene (5 bases). CDR3 length: 17 amino acids. The germline V gene encodes CDR1 SGHTA and CDR2 FQGNSA. With 5 bases removed from V and 2 bases from J, the gap between germline ends came to 21 bases. DNA of the CDR3: TGTGCCAGCAGCCGTGGTGGGGGGTTGGGCAGAAACTATGGCTACACCTTC. Its protein is CASSRGGGLGRNYGYTF.

J is TRBJ2-7 and V is TRBV4-3; 9 bases are shared with TRBD2. The germline V gene has CDR1 LGHNA and CDR2 YSLEER. V lost 2 bases to trimming and J lost 2 bases; unmatched junction nucleotides: 1. The CDR3 is made up of 14 amino acids. CDR3 nucleotide sequence: TGCGCCAGCAGCCAACTAGCGGGAACCTACGAGCAGTACTTC. Amino acids: CASSQLAGTYEQYF.

Comment on this clonotype: This may stem from a read error, because a much larger clone lies one nucleotide away. The chain links TRBV20-1 to TRBJ2-1; TRBD2 might be the D (6 bases). Germline lookup yields CDR1 DFQATT and CDR2 SNEGSKA (reference sequence). The length of the CDR3 is 18 residues. V lost 6 bases, J lost 4 bases, and 28 bases lay in between. The CDR3 loop reads CSAQKTGSGAGYYNEQFF. The CDR3 DNA is TGCAGTGCCCAGAAAACGGGCTCAGGAGCGGGCTATTACAATGAGCAGTTCTTC.

The gene calls are TRBV3-1 and TRBJ2-7; no reliable D call. The CDR3 length is 15 residues. V dropped 1 base and J dropped 0 bases, with 10 bases sitting between them. CDR1 and CDR2 from the germline V gene are LGHDT and YNNKEL (reference sequence). The CDR3 is CASSQVQLSSYEQYF. CDR3 bases: TGTGCCAGCAGCCAAGTCCAACTAAGCTCCTACGAGCAGTACTTC.

The chain carries TRBV23-1 and TRBJ2-5, with TRBD2 identical over 11 bases. TRBV23-1 is designated an ORF whose function remains uncertain. Trimming cost V 6 bases and J 5 bases; bases outside gene matches: 20. The CDR3 has 19 residues. The CDR3 DNA reads TGCGCCAGCAGCCATCCTGGCACTAGCGGGAGCGGTTATGACGAGACCCAGTACTTC. This gives the protein CASSHPGTSGSGYDETQYF.

The chain links TRBV4-3 to TRBJ2-4; D might be TRBD1 or TRBD2, each matching 5 bases. From germline, CDR1 is LGHNA and CDR2 YSLEER. Trimming took off 4 bases at V and 5 bases at J, with 15 bases between the two ends. The CDR3 consists of 15 residues. The CDR3 DNA is TGCGCCAGCAGCCTAGATTTCCGGGACGAAAACATTCAGTACTTC. Amino acid sequence: CASSLDFRDENIQYF.

By share, this clonotype counts as medium-sized (0.01 to 0.1%). One junction end disagrees with the germline gene, perhaps due to a read error. The V gene is TRBV29-1, the J gene TRBJ2-3; D unclear. This CDR3 is 11 amino acids long. Germline CDR1 and CDR2: SQVTM and ANQGSEA. CDR3 in amino acids: CSVTSGPSSRF. DNA for the CDR3: TGCAGCGTGACGTCCGGACCTTCCTCCCGTTTT.

This clonotype showed up many times. This chain joins TRBV15 and TRBJ2-3, with 9 bases aligning to TRBD1. V lost 5 bases to trimming and J lost 1 base; unmatched junction nucleotides: 7. The CDR3 loop spans 16 amino acids. Germline values: CDR1 LNHNV, CDR2 YYDKDF (reference sequence). CDR3 sequence: CATSARTGERTDTQYF. As DNA, the CDR3 is TGTGCCACCAGCGCTAGGACAGGGGAACGCACAGATACGCAGTATTTT.

This clonotype came up many times. V gene TRBV9 combines with J gene TRBJ1-1; D ambiguous. CDR3 length equals 15 residues. Germline assignment: CDR1 SGDLS and CDR2 YYNGEE. The V end was cut by 0 bases, the J end by 1 base, with 10 bases between. The CDR3 DNA sequence: TGTGCCAGCAGCGTAGTCGGGGAGGCGAACACTGAAGCTTTCTTT. It is translated as CASSVVGEANTEAFF.

This sequence joins TRBV3-1 and TRBJ2-7, with 8 bases matching TRBD2. V shed 0 bases and J 6 bases; nucleotides not matched to a gene: 13. This CDR3 spans 17 amino acids. Germline CDR1 and CDR2: LGHDT and YNNKEL (reference sequence). The CDR3: CASSQDRGGGRRPEQYF. The CDR3 region has the DNA TGTGCCAGCAGCCAAGATAGAGGCGGCGGGAGGAGACCCGAGCAGTACTTC.

The table lists this clonotype with a count of one. This may be a read error, as it is one base from a much larger clone. The V gene is TRBV5-1, the J gene TRBJ2-7; 11 nucleotides match TRBD2. J lost 6 bases, V lost 3 bases, and 8 bases had no gene match. The germline V gene encodes CDR1 SGHRS and CDR2 YFSETQ. The CDR3 has 15 residues. In DNA form, the CDR3 reads TGCGCCAGCAGCTCGTTCACTAGCGGGAGTGGCGAGCAGTACTTC. Translated, it gives CASSSFTSGSGEQYF.

This clonotype was recorded a few times. The chain is built from TRBV18 and TRBJ2-6; D is uncertain. V was cut by 3 bases and J by 1 base, with 4 bases left in between. CDR3 length equals 14 residues. Germline loops: CDR1 KGHSH, CDR2 LQKENI. DNA for the CDR3: TGTGCCAGCTCACCTATTTCTGGGGCCAACGTCCTGACTTTC. Amino acids: CASSPISGANVLTF.

This clonotype was counted between two and nine times. This chain uses TRBV12-3 or TRBV12-4 with TRBJ1-4, with a tentative D call TRBD1 (6 bases). Trimming left V 4 bases short and J 3 bases short, with 21 bases between. The CDR3 sequence is 18 residues long. The CDR3 coding sequence is TGTGCCAGCAGTTCCACCGTAGGATGGGGGGCGCCTAATGAAAAACTGTTTTTT. It yields the protein CASSSTVGWGAPNEKLFF.

This clonotype has just a few counts. The rearrangement uses TRBV29-1 and TRBJ2-7; perhaps TRBD2 as D (5 bases). CDR1 SQVTM and CDR2 ANQGSEA come from the germline V gene. Trimming removed 2 bases from V and 3 bases from J, with 17 bases in between. CDR3 length equals 15 residues. In nucleotides, the CDR3 is TGCAGCGTTGAATTCGCCGCTAGAGGGCACTACGAGCAGTACTTC. Its protein product is CSVEFAARGHYEQYF.

This chain links TRBV28 with TRBJ1-5, with D maybe TRBD1 (5 bases). The germline V gene has CDR1 MDHEN and CDR2 SYDVKM. The CDR3 spans 15 residues. V gave up 3 bases and J gave up 5 bases, with 14 bases separating them. CDR3: CASSFAGGNHQPQHF. The CDR3 region has the DNA TGTGCCAGCAGTTTTGCGGGGGGGAATCATCAGCCCCAGCATTTT.

A single count supports this clonotype. The CDR3 DNA reads TGTGCCAGCAGTGTCGTGGGGAACAATGAGCAGTTCTTC. Its protein product is CASSVVGNNEQFF. The chain combines TRBV6-1 with TRBJ2-1; D is unresolved. The V end was cut by 4 bases, the J end by 5 bases, with 9 bases between. CDR1 is MNHNS and CDR2 is SASEGT in the germline V gene. The CDR3 length is 13 residues.

Points on this clonotype: One end of the junction is discordant with germline, which a read error may explain. The chain links TRBV20-1 to TRBJ2-5; D gene ambiguous. The germline V gene has CDR1 DFQATT and CDR2 SNEGSKA (reference sequence). This CDR3 contains 11 residues. Here the CDR3 reads CSASPTEIQYF. The CDR3 DNA is TGCAGTGCTAGCCCAACGGAGATCCAGTACTTC.

This clonotype was counted at least ten times. The rearrangement uses TRBV29-1 and TRBJ2-7; 11 nucleotides align to TRBD2. The germline V gene has CDR1 SQVTM and CDR2 ANQGSEA. This CDR3 has 14 amino acids. V trimming: 7 bases; J trimming: 2 bases; junction bases outside the gene matches: 7. The CDR3 loop reads CSALGGLAAYEQYF. The CDR3 DNA reads TGCAGCGCACTAGGGGGACTAGCGGCCTACGAGCAGTACTTC.

Many counts were recorded for this clonotype. The chain couples TRBV7-6 to TRBJ1-5, with unresolved D. Germline loops: CDR1 SGHVS, CDR2 FNYEAQ. Trimming took off 1 base at V and 7 bases at J, with 8 bases between the two ends. This CDR3 comprises 13 residues. In DNA form, the CDR3 reads TGTGCCAGCAGCTTAGGTGAAGGGCAGCCCCAGCATTTT. It yields the protein CASSLGEGQPQHF.

This sequence joins TRBV12-5 and TRBJ2-3; TRBD1 might be the D (5 bases). This CDR3 contains 16 residues. CDR1 and CDR2 (germline): LGHNT, FRNRAP. V lost 2 bases and J 10 bases, leaving 22 bases between the germline ends. For the CDR3, the DNA is TGTGCTAGTGGTTTGATCTCAGGGATCCAGGGTTCCGCGCAGTATTTT. This gives the protein CASGLISGIQGSAQYF. Variable domain in full (rest from reference TRBV12-5 and TRBJ2-3): DARVTQTPRHKVTEMGQEVTMRCQPILGHNTVFWYRQTMMQGLELLAYFRNRAPLDDSGMPKDRFSAEMPDATLATLKIQPSEPRDSAVYFCASGLISGIQGSAQYFGPGTRLTVL.

The table lists this clonotype with many counts. The chain uses TRBV11-2 and TRBJ2-7; TRBD1 matches at 8 bases. Germline assignment: CDR1 SGHAT and CDR2 FQNNGV. After removal of 1 base from V and 3 bases from J, the junction contained 5 bases not matched to a gene. This CDR3 comprises 15 residues. This chain's CDR3 is CASSLVTGEIYEQYF. CDR3 bases: TGTGCCAGCAGCTTAGTGACAGGGGAGATCTACGAGCAGTACTTC.

This clonotype is deemed medium-sized. The J gene is TRBJ1-1, the V gene TRBV4-1; D gene unclear. Germline V CDR1 and CDR2: MGHRA, YSYEKL. The CDR3 contains 14 residues. V was shortened by 0 bases and J by 6 bases, with 11 bases between the two germline ends. CDR3 nucleotides: TGCGCCAGCAGCCAAGAATTGCGGTTCGCTGAAGCTTTCTTT. This sequence encodes CASSQELRFAEAFF.